The 24 T cell receptor beta chains below were found in one sample sequenced in a study of blood T cell repertoires in COVID-19. Sequencing used immunoSEQ multiplex PCR; TCRdb keeps in-frame clones, though not all of them. The data hold 43,000 or so clones, with roughly 86% observed a single time. The sample taken for sequencing was peripheral blood. Receptors originate from a man between 60 and 75 years old with active or convalescent COVID-19.

The gene calls are TRBV3-1 (or the pseudogene TRBV3-2) and TRBJ2-1; TRBD2 matches 13 bases. Germline V gene sequence: CDR1 LGHDT, CDR2 YNNKEL (reference sequence). V shed 3 bases and J 7 bases; nucleotides not matched to a gene: 6. The CDR3 is made up of 16 amino acids. The CDR3 coding sequence is TGTGCCAGCAGCCACCTGACTAGCGGGGGGCGAAATGAGCAGTTCTTC. Residues: CASSHLTSGGRNEQFF.

The gene calls are TRBV3-1 (or the pseudogene TRBV3-2) and TRBJ1-6, with D possibly matching TRBD1 (6 bases). The CDR3 totals 14 residues. The V end lost 4 bases, the J end lost 2 bases, and 6 bases lay between the germline ends. Germline V lookup: CDR1 LGHDT, CDR2 YNNKEL (reference sequence). DNA for the CDR3: TGTGCCAGCAGCCGACAGGCCTATAATTCACCCCTCCACTTT. Translation gives CASSRQAYNSPLHF.

The J gene is TRBJ2-2, the V gene TRBV4-2, with D unresolved. V dropped 3 bases and J dropped 1 base, with 6 bases sitting between them. CDR3 size: 14 residues. Germline V gives CDR1 LGHNA, CDR2 YNFKEQ. The CDR3 spells CASSHPGNTGELFF. CDR3 nucleotides: TGTGCCAGCAGCCATCCAGGGAACACCGGGGAGCTGTTTTTT.

The V call is TRBV14, the J call TRBJ2-5, with 9 bases aligning to TRBD1. Unmatched junction bases numbered 6, after V lost 4 bases and J lost 0 bases. The CDR3 consists of 16 residues. Germline CDR1 and CDR2: SGHDN and FVKESK. As DNA, the CDR3 is TGTGCCAGCAGCCCCGACAGGGGGGAGTACCAAGAGACCCAGTACTTC. The encoded protein is CASSPDRGEYQETQYF.

This chain joins TRBV6-5 and TRBJ1-1; no firm D call. Looked up from germline, CDR1 is MNHEY and CDR2 is SVGAGI. This CDR3 has 14 amino acids. V lost 7 bases, J lost 3 bases, and 15 bases lay in between. The CDR3 DNA reads as TGTGCCAGCACCTATGGCGGGGATTACACTGAAGCTTTCTTT. This translates into CASTYGGDYTEAFF.

V and J are TRBV5-4 and TRBJ1-5; D possibly corresponds to TRBD1 (5 bases). Germline V lookup: CDR1 SGHNT, CDR2 YYREEE (reference sequence). V lost 2 bases to trimming and J lost 4 bases, with 19 bases between them. This CDR3 contains 17 residues. The CDR3 region has the DNA TGTGCCAGCAGCTTTCCGGAGAAGGGGAAAAGGAATCAGCCCCAGCATTTT. Its translation is CASSFPEKGKRNQPQHF.

The chain joins TRBV19 to TRBJ2-3, with a weak D call TRBD2 (6 bases). Trimming took off 3 bases at V and 4 bases at J, with 14 bases between the two ends. CDR3 length: 15 residues. Germline V CDR1 and CDR2: LNHDA, SQIVND (reference sequence). CDR3 loop: CASSIYWRGPDTQYF. The CDR3 coding sequence is TGTGCCAGTAGTATTTATTGGAGGGGACCAGATACGCAGTATTTT.

The chain uses TRBV7-8 and TRBJ2-1; possibly TRBD1 for D (5 bases). Germline V CDR1 and CDR2: SGHVS, FQNEAQ. Trimming removed 0 bases from V and 5 bases from J, with 17 bases in between. The CDR3 is 17 amino acids. CDR3 amino acids: CASSLADNRLNHNEQFF. The CDR3 DNA reads as TGTGCCAGCAGCTTAGCTGACAACAGGCTTAACCACAATGAGCAGTTCTTC. Using reference TRBV7-8 and TRBJ2-1 for the parts outside the CDR3, the full variable domain is GAGVSQSPRYKVAKRGQDVALRCDPISGHVSLFWYQQALGQGPEFLTYFQNEAQLDKSGLPSDRFFAERPEGSVSTLKIQRTQQEDSAVYLCASSLADNRLNHNEQFFGPGTRLTVL.

The V and J genes are TRBV2 and TRBJ2-7; TRBD1 is a possible D gene (5 bases). CDR3 size: 14 residues. The V gene's germline CDR1 is SNHLY and CDR2 FYNNEI. Trimming shortened V by 4 bases and J by 0 bases, and 10 bases separated the two germline ends. The CDR3 bases are TGTGCCAGCAGTGCTAACAGGCTCTCCTACGAGCAGTACTTC. Protein sequence: CASSANRLSYEQYF.

J is TRBJ2-1 and V is TRBV29-1; a weak D match, TRBD2 (5 bases). V was pared by 2 bases and J by 4 bases, with 6 bases between. The germline CDR1 and CDR2 sequences are SQVTM and ANQGSEA. This CDR3 region has 12 residues. In nucleotides, the CDR3 is TGCAGCGTTGAACCGGGGTACAATGAGCAGTTCTTC. Protein product: CSVEPGYNEQFF.

The chain carries TRBV3-1 (or the pseudogene TRBV3-2) and TRBJ1-2; D gene uncertain. CDR3 length: 15 residues. Trimming stripped 0 bases from V and 4 bases from J, with 12 bases between. Germline CDR1 reads LGHDT; CDR2 reads YNNKEL (reference sequence). The CDR3 DNA follows: TGTGCCAGCAGCCAAGAAATCGGGAATCCCTATGGCTACACCTTC. Protein: CASSQEIGNPYGYTF.

The chain couples TRBV6-5 to TRBJ1-2; tentatively, D is TRBD1 (6 bases). CDR3 length equals 15 residues. The germline CDR1 and CDR2 sequences are MNHEY and SVGAGI. Between the trimmed V and J ends, which lost 2 bases and 0 bases, there was a span of 10 bases. In DNA form, the CDR3 reads TGTGCCAGCAGTTACGGGGACACCTCTAACTATGGCTACACCTTC. This translates into CASSYGDTSNYGYTF.

The chain carries TRBV28 and TRBJ2-1, with 7 positions matching TRBD2. Germline CDR1 reads MDHEN; CDR2 reads SYDVKM. The J segment lost 12 bases and the V segment lost 7 bases, leaving 18 bases of the junction unmatched. This CDR3 has 15 amino acids. CDR3 sequence reads: CASTPGAAGEARQFF. CDR3 coding DNA: TGTGCCAGCACCCCAGGCGCGGCGGGGGAGGCTAGGCAGTTCTTC.

The rearrangement uses TRBV5-1 and TRBJ2-2; possibly TRBD2 for D (5 bases). The CDR3 spans 16 residues. CDR1 SGHRS and CDR2 YFSETQ come from the germline V gene. V was cut by 0 bases and J by 0 bases, with 9 bases left in between. This chain's CDR3 is CASSLDSAPNTGELFF. The DNA of the CDR3 is TGCGCCAGCAGCTTGGATAGCGCACCGAACACCGGGGAGCTGTTTTTT.

The J gene is TRBJ2-3, the V gene TRBV10-2; 7 bases agree with TRBD1. The V gene's germline CDR1 is WSHSY and CDR2 SAAADI. The CDR3 loop spans 14 amino acids. The V gene end was trimmed by 10 bases and the J gene end by 0 bases; junction bases not matched to a gene: 7. The CDR3 is CATGQATSTDTQYF. In nucleotides, the CDR3 is TGCGCCACCGGACAGGCCACTAGCACAGATACGCAGTATTTT.

The CDR3 nucleotides are TGTGCCAGTAATCAACAGGCGATCGGGGAGCTGTTTTTT. Translation gives CASNQQAIGELFF. The chain joins TRBV19 to TRBJ2-2, with a weak D call TRBD1 (5 bases). The CDR3 runs to 13 residues. Trimming left V 7 bases short and J 7 bases short, with 13 bases between. The germline CDR1 and CDR2 sequences are LNHDA and SQIVND (reference sequence).

This chain links TRBV19 with TRBJ1-1; D possibly corresponds to TRBD1 (6 bases). V lost 9 bases to trimming and J lost 7 bases, with 15 bases between them. Looked up from germline, CDR1 is LNHDA and CDR2 is SQIVND (reference sequence). There are 12 residues in the CDR3. In DNA form, the CDR3 reads TGTGCCAGCCGACAGGCTGCGGGTGAAGCTTTCTTT. It translates to CASRQAAGEAFF.

In this sample, this clone is medium-sized (0.01 to 0.1%). The chain has TRBV28 and TRBJ1-1, with D maybe TRBD1 (5 bases). The CDR3 contains 15 residues. Trimming pared 3 bases from V and 5 bases from J, leaving 16 bases between. Germline V gives CDR1 MDHEN, CDR2 SYDVKM. CDR3 nucleotide sequence: TGTGCCAGCAGTTTGCCGGGGGGATCGAGGACTGAAGCTTTCTTT. It translates to CASSLPGGSRTEAFF.

This chain links TRBV6-2 or TRBV6-3 with TRBJ2-1; D uncertain. Germline V gene lookup returns CDR1 MNHEY and CDR2 SVGEGT. The CDR3 loop spans 15 amino acids. Trimming cost V 4 bases and J 1 base, with 11 bases left between them. The CDR3, as DNA: TGTGCCAGCAGTTGGCCCAGTGAATCCTACAATGAGCAGTTCTTC. It translates to CASSWPSESYNEQFF.

The chain links TRBV28 to TRBJ1-6, with TRBD1 matching 7 bases. Germline assignment: CDR1 MDHEN and CDR2 SYDVKM. J was trimmed by 0 bases and V by 4 bases; bases with no gene match: 9. The CDR3 sequence is 18 residues long. The CDR3: CASSSRQGSHSYNSPLHF. In DNA form, the CDR3 reads TGTGCCAGCAGTTCTCGACAGGGAAGCCACTCCTATAATTCACCCCTCCACTTT.

The gene calls are TRBV20-1 and TRBJ2-7, with D possibly TRBD1 on 5 matching bases. This CDR3 region has 13 residues. Germline V gives CDR1 DFQATT, CDR2 SNEGSKA (reference sequence). Trimming removed 3 bases from V and 5 bases from J, with 14 bases in between. The CDR3 sequence: CSASAQGINEQYF. The CDR3 DNA is TGCAGTGCTAGTGCTCAGGGAATCAACGAGCAGTACTTC.

The gene calls are TRBV19 and TRBJ2-5, with 7 bases identical to TRBD2. CDR1 and CDR2 (germline): LNHDA, SQIVND (reference sequence). The CDR3 is 14 residues long. Trimming removed 5 bases from V and 5 bases from J; junction bases left unmatched: 8. The chain's CDR3 is CASSFVGREETQYF. CDR3 bases: TGTGCCAGTAGTTTCGTGGGGAGGGAGGAGACCCAGTACTTC.

The V gene is TRBV7-9, the J gene TRBJ2-7, with 9 bases aligning to TRBD2. The CDR3 extends over 15 amino acids. Germline values: CDR1 SEHNR, CDR2 FQNEAQ (reference sequence). Germline trimming cut 5 bases from V and 2 bases from J; bases unmatched to any gene: 7. CDR3 region: CASSAPSGATYEQYF. The CDR3 DNA sequence: TGTGCCAGCAGCGCTCCTAGCGGGGCCACCTACGAGCAGTACTTC. The variable domain in full, with the rest retrieved from reference TRBV7-9 and TRBJ2-7, is DTGVSQNPRHKITKRGQNVTFRCDPISEHNRLYWYRQTLGQGPEFLTYFQNEAQLEKSRLLSDRFSAERPKGSFSTLEIQRTEQGDSAMYLCASSAPSGATYEQYFGPGTRLTVT.

The V gene is TRBV30, the J gene TRBJ2-3; the match to TRBD1 covers 7 bases. The CDR3 runs to 13 residues. Germline V gene data show CDR1 as GTSNPN and CDR2 as SVGIG (reference sequence). The V and J ends lost 4 bases and 3 bases, in that order; junction bases with no gene match: 4. The CDR3 spells CAWNRGPTDTQYF. DNA for the CDR3: TGTGCCTGGAACAGGGGACCGACAGATACGCAGTATTTT.